This T cell receptor (beta chain) was captured in a study of CXCR3-negative and CXCR3-positive naive CD8 T cells. Study-level findings and limits: Cryopreserved cells partially lost CXCR3 expression, and fresh PBMCs were used in most assays. In CXCR3-positive naive cells, the TRB CDR3s were more hydrophobic than in CXCR3-negative naive cells.

Sorts that each held approximately 300,000 cells were run in triplicate for every CD8+ T cell subset. UMI-labeled 5' RACE TRB cDNA libraries were prepared from the cells. TCRdb reprocessed the 5' RACE reads and keeps a single row for each CDR3 protein, giving no DNA. In all, the sample yields approximately 140,000 distinct CDR3 sequences. The germline gives CDR1 SGHRS, CDR2 YFSETQ. The CDR3 extends over 17 amino acids. In regard to this clonotype: Its matching antigen is unknown.

The material sequenced was naive CXCR3+ CD8+ T cells from blood. Subset indicated: CD45RO-CCR7+CD27+CD95- naive CD8+ T cells expressing CXCR3 (TNR3+). This TCR was recovered from a human donor in good health. Some clones in this sample may be carry-over from other donors' samples. The genes are TRBV5-1 and TRBJ1-1; TCRdb's D call, TRBD1, is unchecked because there is no DNA. The CDR3 spells CASSFPNLTGTSTEAFF.